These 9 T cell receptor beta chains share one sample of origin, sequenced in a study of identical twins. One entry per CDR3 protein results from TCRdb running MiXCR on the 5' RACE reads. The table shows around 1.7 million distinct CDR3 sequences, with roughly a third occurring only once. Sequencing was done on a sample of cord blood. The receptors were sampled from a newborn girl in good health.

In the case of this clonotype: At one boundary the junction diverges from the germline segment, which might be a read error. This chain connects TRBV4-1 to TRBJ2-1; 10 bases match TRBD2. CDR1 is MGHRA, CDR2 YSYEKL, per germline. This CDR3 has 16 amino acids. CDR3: CASSHKREGAYNEQFF. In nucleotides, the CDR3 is TGCGCCAGCAGCCATAAGCGGGAGGGGGCCTACAATGAGCAGTTTTTC.

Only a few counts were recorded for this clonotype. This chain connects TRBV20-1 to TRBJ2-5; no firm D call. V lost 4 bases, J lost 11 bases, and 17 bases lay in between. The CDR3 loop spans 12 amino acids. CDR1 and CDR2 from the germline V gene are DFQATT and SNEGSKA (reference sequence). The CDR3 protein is CSAMGRLGEQYF. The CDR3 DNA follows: TGCAGTGCTATGGGCCGCTTGGGTGAGCAGTACTTC.

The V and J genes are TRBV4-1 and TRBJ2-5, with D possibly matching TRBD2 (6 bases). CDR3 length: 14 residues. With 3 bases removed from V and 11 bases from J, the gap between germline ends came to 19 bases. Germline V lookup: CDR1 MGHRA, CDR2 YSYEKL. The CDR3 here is CASSQATRFNEQYF. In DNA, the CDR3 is TGCGCCAGCAGCCAGGCGACTAGGTTTAATGAGCAGTACTTC.

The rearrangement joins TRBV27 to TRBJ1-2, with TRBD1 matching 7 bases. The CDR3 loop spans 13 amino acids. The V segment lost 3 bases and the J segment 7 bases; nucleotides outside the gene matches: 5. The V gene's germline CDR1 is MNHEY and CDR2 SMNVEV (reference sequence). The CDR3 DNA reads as TGTGCCAGCAGTTTCGGGACAGAAGGTGGCTACACCTTC. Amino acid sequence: CASSFGTEGGYTF.

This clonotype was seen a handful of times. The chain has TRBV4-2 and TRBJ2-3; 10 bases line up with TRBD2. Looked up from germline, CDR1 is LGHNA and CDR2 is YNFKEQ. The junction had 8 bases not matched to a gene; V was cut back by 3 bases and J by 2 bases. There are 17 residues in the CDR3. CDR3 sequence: CASSQASGSMATDTQYF. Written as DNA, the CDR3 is TGTGCCAGCAGCCAGGCTAGCGGGAGTATGGCCACAGATACGCAGTATTTT.

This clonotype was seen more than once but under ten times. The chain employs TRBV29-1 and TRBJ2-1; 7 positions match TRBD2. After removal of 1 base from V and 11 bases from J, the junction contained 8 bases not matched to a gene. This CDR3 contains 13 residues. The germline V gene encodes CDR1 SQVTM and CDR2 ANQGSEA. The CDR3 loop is CSVEGRLALQQFF. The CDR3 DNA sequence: TGCAGCGTTGAAGGACGACTAGCTCTACAGCAGTTCTTC.

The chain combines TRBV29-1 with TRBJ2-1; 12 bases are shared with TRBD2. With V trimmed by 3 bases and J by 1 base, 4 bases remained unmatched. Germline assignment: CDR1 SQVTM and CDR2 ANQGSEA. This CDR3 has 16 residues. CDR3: CSVEILAGGSYNEQFF. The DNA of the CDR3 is TGCAGCGTTGAGATACTAGCGGGGGGATCCTACAATGAGCAGTTCTTC.

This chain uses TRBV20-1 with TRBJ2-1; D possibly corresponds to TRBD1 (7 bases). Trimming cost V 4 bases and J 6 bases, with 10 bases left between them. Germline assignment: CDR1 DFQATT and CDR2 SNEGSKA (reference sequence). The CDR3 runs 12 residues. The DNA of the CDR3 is TGCAGTGCTAAGGAGGGGGCCAATGAGCAGTTCTTC. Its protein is CSAKEGANEQFF.

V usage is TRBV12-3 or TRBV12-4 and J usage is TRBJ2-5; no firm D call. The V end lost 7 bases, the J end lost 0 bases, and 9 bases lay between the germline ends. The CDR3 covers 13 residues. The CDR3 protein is CASTTGYQETQYF. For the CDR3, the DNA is TGTGCCAGCACGACGGGTTACCAAGAGACCCAGTACTTC.